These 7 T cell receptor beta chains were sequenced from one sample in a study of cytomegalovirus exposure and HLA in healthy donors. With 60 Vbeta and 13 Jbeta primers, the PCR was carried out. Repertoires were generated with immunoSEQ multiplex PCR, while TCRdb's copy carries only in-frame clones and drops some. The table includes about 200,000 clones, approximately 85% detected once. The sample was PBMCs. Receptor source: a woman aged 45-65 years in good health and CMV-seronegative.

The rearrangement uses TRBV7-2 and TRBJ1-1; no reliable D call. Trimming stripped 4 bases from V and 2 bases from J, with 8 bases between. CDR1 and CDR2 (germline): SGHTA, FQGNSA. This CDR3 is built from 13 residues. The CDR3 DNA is TGTGCCAGCAGCTACACAGTTAACACTGAAGCTTTCTTT. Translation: CASSYTVNTEAFF.

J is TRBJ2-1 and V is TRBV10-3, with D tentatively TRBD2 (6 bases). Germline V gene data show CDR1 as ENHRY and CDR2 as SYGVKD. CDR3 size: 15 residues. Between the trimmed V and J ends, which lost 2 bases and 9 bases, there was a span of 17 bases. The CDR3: CAISEGRVGSSEQFF. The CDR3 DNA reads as TGTGCCATCAGTGAGGGACGGGTCGGGAGTAGTGAGCAGTTCTTC.

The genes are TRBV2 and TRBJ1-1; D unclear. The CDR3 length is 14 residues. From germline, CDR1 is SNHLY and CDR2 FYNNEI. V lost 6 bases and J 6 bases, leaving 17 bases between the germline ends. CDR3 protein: CASSGRRVGSEAFF. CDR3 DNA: TGTGCCAGCAGCGGGAGAAGGGTGGGTTCTGAAGCTTTCTTT.

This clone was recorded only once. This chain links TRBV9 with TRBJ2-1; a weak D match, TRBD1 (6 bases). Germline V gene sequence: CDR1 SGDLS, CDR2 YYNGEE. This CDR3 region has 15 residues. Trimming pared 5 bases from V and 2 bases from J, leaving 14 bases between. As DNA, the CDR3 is TGTGCCAGCAGGGAAATAGGGGGTCCCTACAATGAGCAGTTCTTC. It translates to CASREIGGPYNEQFF. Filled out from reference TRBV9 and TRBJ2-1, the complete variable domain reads DSGVTQTPKHLITATGQRVTLRCSPRSGDLSVYWYQQSLDQGLQFLIQYYNGEERAKGNILERFSAQQFPDLHSELNLSSLELGDSALYFCASREIGGPYNEQFFGPGTRLTVL.

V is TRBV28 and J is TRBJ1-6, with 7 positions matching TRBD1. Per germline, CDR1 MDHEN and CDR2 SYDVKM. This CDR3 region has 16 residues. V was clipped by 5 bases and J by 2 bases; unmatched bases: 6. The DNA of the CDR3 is TGTGCCAGCAGTCTCCCTGGACAGGCCTATAATTCACCCCTCCACTTT. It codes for CASSLPGQAYNSPLHF. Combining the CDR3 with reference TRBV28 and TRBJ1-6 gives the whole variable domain DVKVTQSSRYLVKRTGEKVFLECVQDMDHENMFWYRQDPGLGLRLIYFSYDVKMKEKGDIPEGYSVSREKKERFSLILESASTNQTSMYLCASSLPGQAYNSPLHFGNGTRLTVT.

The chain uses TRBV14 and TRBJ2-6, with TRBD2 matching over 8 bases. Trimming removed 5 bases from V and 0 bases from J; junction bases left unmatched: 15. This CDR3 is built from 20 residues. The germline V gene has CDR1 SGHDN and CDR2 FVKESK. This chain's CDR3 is CASSTDLRGRFSSGANVLTF. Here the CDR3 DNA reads TGTGCCAGCAGCACAGATCTACGCGGGAGGTTTTCCTCTGGGGCCAACGTCCTGACTTTC.

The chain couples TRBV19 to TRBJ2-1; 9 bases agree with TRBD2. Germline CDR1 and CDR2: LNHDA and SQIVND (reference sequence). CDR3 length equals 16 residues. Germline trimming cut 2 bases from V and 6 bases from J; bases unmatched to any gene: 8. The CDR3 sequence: CASSILETSGFNEQFF. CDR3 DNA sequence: TGTGCCAGTAGTATATTGGAGACTAGCGGTTTCAATGAGCAGTTCTTC.